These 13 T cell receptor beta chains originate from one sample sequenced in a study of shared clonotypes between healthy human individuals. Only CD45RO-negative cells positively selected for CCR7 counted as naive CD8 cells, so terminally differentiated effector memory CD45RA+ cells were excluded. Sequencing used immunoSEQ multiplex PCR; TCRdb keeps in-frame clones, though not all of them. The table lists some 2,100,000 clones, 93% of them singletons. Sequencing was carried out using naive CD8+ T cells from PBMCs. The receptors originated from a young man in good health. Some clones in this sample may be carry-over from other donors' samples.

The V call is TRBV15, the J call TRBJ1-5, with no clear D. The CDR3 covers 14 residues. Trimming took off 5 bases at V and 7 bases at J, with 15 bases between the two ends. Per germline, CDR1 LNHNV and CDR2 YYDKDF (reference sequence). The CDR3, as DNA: TGTGCCACCAGCGCCCGGACCTCGGGACAGCCCCAGCATTTT. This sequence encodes CATSARTSGQPQHF.

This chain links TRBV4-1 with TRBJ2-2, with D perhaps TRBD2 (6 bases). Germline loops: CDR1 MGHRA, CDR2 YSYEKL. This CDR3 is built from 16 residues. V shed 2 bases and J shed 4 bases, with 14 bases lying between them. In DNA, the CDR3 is TGCGCCAGCAGCCAATCGGGAGTCTTAGGCACCGGGGAGCTGTTTTTT. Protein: CASSQSGVLGTGELFF.

This chain's CDR3 is CASSVDRYPSMNTEAFF. The CDR3, as DNA: TGTGCCAGCAGTGTGGACAGGTATCCCTCCATGAACACTGAAGCTTTCTTT. This chain links TRBV2 with TRBJ1-1; 7 positions agree with TRBD1. The CDR3 contains 17 residues. Germline V gives CDR1 SNHLY, CDR2 FYNNEI. The V gene end was trimmed by 4 bases and the J gene end by 0 bases; junction bases not matched to a gene: 11.

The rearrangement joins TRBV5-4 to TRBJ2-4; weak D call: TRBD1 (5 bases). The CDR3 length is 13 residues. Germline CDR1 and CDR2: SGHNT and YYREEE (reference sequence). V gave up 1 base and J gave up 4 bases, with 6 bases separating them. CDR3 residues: CASSLSGKNIQYF. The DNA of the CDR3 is TGTGCCAGCAGCTTGTCAGGGAAAAACATTCAGTACTTC.

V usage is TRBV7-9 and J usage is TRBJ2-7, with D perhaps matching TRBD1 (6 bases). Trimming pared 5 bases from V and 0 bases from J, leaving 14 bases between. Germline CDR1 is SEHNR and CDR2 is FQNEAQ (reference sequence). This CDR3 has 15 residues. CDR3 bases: TGTGCCAGCAGCGGGGGACATACGGACTCCTACGAGCAGTACTTC. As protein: CASSGGHTDSYEQYF.

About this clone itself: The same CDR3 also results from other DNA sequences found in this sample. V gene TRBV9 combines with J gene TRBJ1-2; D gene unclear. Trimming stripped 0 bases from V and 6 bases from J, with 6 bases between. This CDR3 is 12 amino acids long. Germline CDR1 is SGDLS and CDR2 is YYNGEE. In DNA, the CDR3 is TGTGCCAGCAGCGTAGGGGCAGATGGCTACACCTTC. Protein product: CASSVGADGYTF.

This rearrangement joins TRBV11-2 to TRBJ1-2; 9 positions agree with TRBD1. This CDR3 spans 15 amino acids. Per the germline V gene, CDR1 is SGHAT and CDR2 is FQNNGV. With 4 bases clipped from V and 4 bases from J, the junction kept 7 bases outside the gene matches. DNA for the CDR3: TGTGCCAGCAGCTACACAGGGGGCGCGGGCTATGGCTACACCTTC. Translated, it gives CASSYTGGAGYGYTF.

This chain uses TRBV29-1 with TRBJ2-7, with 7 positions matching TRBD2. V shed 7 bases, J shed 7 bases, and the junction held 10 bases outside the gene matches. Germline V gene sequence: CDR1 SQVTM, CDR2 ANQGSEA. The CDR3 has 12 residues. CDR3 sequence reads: CSATGGTTEQYF. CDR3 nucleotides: TGCAGCGCCACGGGCGGGACTACGGAGCAGTACTTC.

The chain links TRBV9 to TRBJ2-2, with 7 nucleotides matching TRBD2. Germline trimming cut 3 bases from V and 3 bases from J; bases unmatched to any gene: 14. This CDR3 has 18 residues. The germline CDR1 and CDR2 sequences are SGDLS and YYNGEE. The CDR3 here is CASSADLPGRGDTGELFF. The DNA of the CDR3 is TGTGCCAGCAGCGCCGACCTACCAGGACGGGGGGACACCGGGGAGCTGTTTTTT.

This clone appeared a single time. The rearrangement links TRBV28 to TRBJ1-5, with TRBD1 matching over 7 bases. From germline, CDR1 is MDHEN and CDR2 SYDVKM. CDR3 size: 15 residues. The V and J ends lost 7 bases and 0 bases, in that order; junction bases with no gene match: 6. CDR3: CASNADRSSNQPQHF. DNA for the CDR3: TGTGCCAGCAACGCGGACAGGAGTAGCAATCAGCCCCAGCATTTT.

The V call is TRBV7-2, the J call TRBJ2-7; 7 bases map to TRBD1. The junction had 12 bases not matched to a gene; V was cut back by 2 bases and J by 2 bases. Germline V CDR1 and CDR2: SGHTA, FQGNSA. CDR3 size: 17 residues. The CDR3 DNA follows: TGTGCCAGCAGCTTACCGACCGGACAGGAGTACACCTACGAGCAGTACTTC. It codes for CASSLPTGQEYTYEQYF.

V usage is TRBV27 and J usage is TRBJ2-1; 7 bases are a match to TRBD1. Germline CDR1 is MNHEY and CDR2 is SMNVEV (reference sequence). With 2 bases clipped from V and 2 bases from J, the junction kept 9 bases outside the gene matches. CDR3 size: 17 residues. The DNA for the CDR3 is TGTGCCAGCAGTTTAGCTCCCCCAGGGGGACCCTACAATGAGCAGTTCTTC. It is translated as CASSLAPPGGPYNEQFF.

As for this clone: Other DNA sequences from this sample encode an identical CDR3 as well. CDR3 residues: CASSLTSGTYNEQFF. CDR3 nucleotide sequence: TGTGCCAGCAGTTTAACTAGCGGTACCTACAATGAGCAGTTCTTC. V and J are TRBV27 and TRBJ2-1; 8 bases are a match to TRBD2. Germline values: CDR1 MNHEY, CDR2 SMNVEV (reference sequence). CDR3 length equals 15 residues. Germline trimming cut 2 bases from V and 2 bases from J; bases unmatched to any gene: 2.